Reported below is one T cell receptor beta chain. What it binds is not known. Naivety among CD8 cells was defined by CD45RO negativity and positive CCR7 selection, thereby excluding terminally differentiated effector memory CD45RA+ cells. Germline V CDR1 and CDR2: MRHNA, SNTAGT. V shed 9 bases, J shed 2 bases, and the junction held 19 bases outside the gene matches. This CDR3 is built from 19 residues. These data belong to a study of shared clonotypes between healthy human individuals. Study-wide points: In contrast to clonotypes shared by all four donors, non-shared clonotypes had lower generation probabilities. Since donors were few, the genetic and exposure-history diversity represented was limited.

The study ran the assay at deep level. Sorted-subset replicate PCRs used 150 to 200 ng of genomic DNA. This amount corresponded to some 32,000 T cell genomes. Assay: immunoSEQ multiplex PCR; the TCRdb copy retains only in-frame clones and omits some. The top ten clones hold roughly 1% of a sample with 2 million to 2.5 million clones, about 95% of them seen once. Sequenced input: naive CD8+ T cells sorted from blood. The sequence was collected from a man between 18 and 29 years old in good health. The rearrangement uses TRBV6-4 and TRBJ2-7, with 13 bases aligning to TRBD2. CDR3 DNA: TGTGCCAGGAAAGTTCCCGGGACTAGCGGGATGGTAGAACCCTACGAGCAGTACTTC. Its protein product is CARKVPGTSGMVEPYEQYF.